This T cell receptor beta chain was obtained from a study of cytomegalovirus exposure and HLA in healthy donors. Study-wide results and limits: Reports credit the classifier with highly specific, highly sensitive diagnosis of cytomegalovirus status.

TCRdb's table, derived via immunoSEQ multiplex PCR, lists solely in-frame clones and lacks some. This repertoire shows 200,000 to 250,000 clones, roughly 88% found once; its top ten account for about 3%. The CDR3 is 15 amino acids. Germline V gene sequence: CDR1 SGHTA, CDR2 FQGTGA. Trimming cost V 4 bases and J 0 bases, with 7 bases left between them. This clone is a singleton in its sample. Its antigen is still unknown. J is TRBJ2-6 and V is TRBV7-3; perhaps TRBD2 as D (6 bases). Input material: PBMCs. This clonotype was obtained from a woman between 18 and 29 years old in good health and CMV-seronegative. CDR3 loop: CASSWGLSGANVLTF. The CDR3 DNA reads TGTGCCAGCAGCTGGGGACTCTCTGGGGCCAACGTCCTGACTTTC.